A single sample gave rise to the 4 T cell receptor beta chains below, sequenced in a study of cytomegalovirus exposure and HLA in healthy donors. Use of 60 Vbeta and 13 Jbeta primers characterized the PCR. Only in-frame clones appear in the TCRdb table, and some are missing; sequencing was by immunoSEQ multiplex PCR. This table has 110,000 to 150,000 clones, 70% appearing once. Sequencing input: PBMCs. The receptors here all came from a woman aged 55-70 years in good health and CMV-seropositive.

The chain uses TRBV10-3 and TRBJ1-2, with D possibly being TRBD1 (6 bases). The CDR3 covers 17 residues. V gave up 0 bases and J gave up 3 bases, with 17 bases separating them. The germline CDR1 and CDR2 sequences are ENHRY and SYGVKD. This CDR3 is CAISESIGGRGDYGYTF. Here the CDR3 DNA reads TGTGCCATCAGTGAGTCGATTGGGGGCAGGGGAGACTATGGCTACACCTTC.

The chain is built from TRBV6-5 and TRBJ1-2, with TRBD1 matching over 7 bases. Per the germline V gene, CDR1 is MNHEY and CDR2 is SVGAGI. The ends lost 6 bases at V and 4 bases at J; junction bases unmatched: 11. The CDR3 contains 15 residues. The DNA for the CDR3 is TGTGCCAGCAGCCGCGTTAGAGGGGGCCGCTATGGCTACACCTTC. This gives the protein CASSRVRGGRYGYTF.

This clone was seen more than once but under ten times. The chain has TRBV2 and TRBJ2-5; 8 bases match TRBD1. V lost 7 bases, J lost 4 bases, and 8 bases stayed unmatched. This CDR3 is built from 14 residues. From germline, CDR1 is SNHLY and CDR2 FYNNEI. The CDR3 DNA reads as TGTGCCAGCAACATGGGACAGGAGGGAGAGACCCAGTACTTC. As protein: CASNMGQEGETQYF.

This clone came up a few times. This chain joins TRBV19 and TRBJ2-6; 7 bases are shared with TRBD1. Germline assignment: CDR1 LNHDA and CDR2 SQIVND (reference sequence). The CDR3 consists of 15 residues. After removal of 4 bases from V and 2 bases from J, the junction contained 2 bases not matched to a gene. CDR3 in DNA: TGTGCCAGTAGTACAACAGGGGCTGGGGCCAACGTCCTGACTTTC. It encodes CASSTTGAGANVLTF.